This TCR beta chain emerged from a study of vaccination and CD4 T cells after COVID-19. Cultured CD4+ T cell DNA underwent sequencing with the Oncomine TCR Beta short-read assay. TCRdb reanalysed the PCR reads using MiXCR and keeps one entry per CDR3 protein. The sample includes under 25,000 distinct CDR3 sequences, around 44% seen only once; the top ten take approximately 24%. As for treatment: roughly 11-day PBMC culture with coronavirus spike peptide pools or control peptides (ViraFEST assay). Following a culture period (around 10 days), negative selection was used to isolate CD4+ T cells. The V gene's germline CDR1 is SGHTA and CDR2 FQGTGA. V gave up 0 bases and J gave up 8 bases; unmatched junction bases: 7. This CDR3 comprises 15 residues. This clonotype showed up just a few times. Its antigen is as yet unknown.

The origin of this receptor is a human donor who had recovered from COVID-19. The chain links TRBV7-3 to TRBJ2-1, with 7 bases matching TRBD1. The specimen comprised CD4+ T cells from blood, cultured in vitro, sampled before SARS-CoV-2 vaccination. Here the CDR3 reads CASSLTGQAFDEQFF. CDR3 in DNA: TGTGCCAGCAGCTTAACCGGACAGGCTTTCGATGAGCAGTTCTTC.